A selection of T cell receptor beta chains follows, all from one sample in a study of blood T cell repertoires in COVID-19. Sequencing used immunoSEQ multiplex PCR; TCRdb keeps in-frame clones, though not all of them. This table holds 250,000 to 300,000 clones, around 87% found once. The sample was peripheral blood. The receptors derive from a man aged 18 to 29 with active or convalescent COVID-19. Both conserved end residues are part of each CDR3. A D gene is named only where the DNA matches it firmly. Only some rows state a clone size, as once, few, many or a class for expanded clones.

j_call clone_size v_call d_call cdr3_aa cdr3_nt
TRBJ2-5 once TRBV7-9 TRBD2 CASIPGAGGLATQYF TGTGCCAGCATCCCTGGAGCGGGGGGCCTGGCGACCCAGTACTTC
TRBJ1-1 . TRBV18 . CASSPPPENTEAFF TGTGCCAGCTCACCACCCCCAGAGAACACTGAAGCTTTCTTT
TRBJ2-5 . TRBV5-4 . CASSFYETQYF TGTGCCAGCAGCTTTTATGAGACCCAGTACTTC
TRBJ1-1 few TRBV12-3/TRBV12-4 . CASSFTVNTEAFF TGTGCCAGCAGTTTTACGGTGAACACTGAAGCTTTCTTT
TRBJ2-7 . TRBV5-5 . CASSLTGRGEQYF TGTGCCAGCAGCTTGACAGGGAGGGGCGAGCAGTACTTC
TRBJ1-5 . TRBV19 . CASSIAATGNQPQHF TGTGCCAGTAGTATAGCAGCAACAGGGAATCAGCCCCAGCATTTT
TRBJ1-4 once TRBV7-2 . CASSQQQDGNEKLFF TGTGCCAGCAGCCAACAACAGGACGGCAATGAAAAACTGTTTTTT
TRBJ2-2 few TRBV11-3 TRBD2 CASSPGLADLTGELFF TGTGCCAGCAGCCCGGGACTAGCGGACCTCACCGGGGAGCTGTTTTTT
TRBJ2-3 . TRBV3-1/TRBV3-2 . CASSQSPSRTDTQYF TGTGCCAGCAGCCAATCCCCGAGCCGCACAGATACGCAGTATTTT
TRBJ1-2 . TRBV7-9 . CASSFDGNYGYTF TGTGCCAGCAGCTTCGACGGGAACTATGGCTACACCTTC
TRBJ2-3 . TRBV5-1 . CASSLVSRTAGDTQYF TGCGCCAGCAGCTTGGTGTCCAGGACTGCGGGAGATACGCAGTATTTT
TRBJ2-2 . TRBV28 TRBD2 CASSFTELAGNTGELFF TGTGCCAGCAGTTTTACGGAACTAGCGGGGAACACCGGGGAGCTGTTTTTT
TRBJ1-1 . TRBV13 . CASSSRGSNTEAFF TGTGCCAGCAGCTCCAGGGGTTCGAACACTGAAGCTTTCTTT
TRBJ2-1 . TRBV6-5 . CASSYADNYNEQFF TGTGCCAGCAGTTACGCGGACAACTACAATGAGCAGTTCTTC
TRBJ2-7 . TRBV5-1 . CASSSGTGSYEQYF TGCGCCAGCAGCTCCGGGACTGGCTCCTACGAGCAGTACTTC
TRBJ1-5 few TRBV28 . CASSLPAGQPQHF TGTGCCAGCAGTTTACCTGCAGGTCAGCCCCAGCATTTT
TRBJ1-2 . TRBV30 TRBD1 CAWSPWTGEAGGYTF TGTGCCTGGAGTCCCTGGACAGGGGAGGCTGGTGGCTACACCTTC
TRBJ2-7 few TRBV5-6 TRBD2 CASSMGLAGVTNSYEQYF TGTGCCAGCAGCATGGGACTAGCGGGGGTTACGAACTCCTACGAGCAGTACTTC
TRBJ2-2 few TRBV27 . CASSISRVSTGELFF TGTGCCAGCAGTATCTCGAGGGTCAGCACCGGGGAGCTGTTTTTT
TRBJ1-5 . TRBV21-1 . CASGNSEQGEGDQPQHF TGTGCCAGCGGTAATTCAGAACAGGGTGAGGGAGATCAGCCCCAGCATTTT
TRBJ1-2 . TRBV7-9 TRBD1 CASSFGQGASNYGYTF TGTGCCAGCAGCTTCGGACAGGGGGCGTCCAACTATGGCTACACCTTC
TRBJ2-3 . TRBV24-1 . CATSDRDVPTGGADTQYF TGTGCCACCAGTGACCGCGACGTTCCGACAGGAGGAGCAGATACGCAGTATTTT
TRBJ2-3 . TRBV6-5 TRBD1 CASSGQGARTDTQYF TGTGCCAGCTCTGGACAGGGGGCTCGCACAGATACGCAGTATTTT
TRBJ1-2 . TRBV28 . CASSPTGRDYSYGYTF TGTGCCAGCAGCCCTACGGGCAGGGATTATAGCTATGGCTACACCTTC
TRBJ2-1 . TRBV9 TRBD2 CASSQNSGTYNEQFF TGTGCCAGCAGCCAGAATAGCGGGACTTACAATGAGCAGTTCTTC
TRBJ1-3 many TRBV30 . CACFGSSGNTIYF TGTGCCTGTTTTGGCAGCTCTGGAAACACCATATATTTT
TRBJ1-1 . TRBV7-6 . CASSLGKRDPEAFF TGTGCCAGCAGCTTGGGGAAGCGGGACCCTGAAGCTTTCTTT
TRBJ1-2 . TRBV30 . CAWSVGHRYGYTF TGTGCCTGGAGCGTGGGGCATCGCTATGGCTACACCTTC
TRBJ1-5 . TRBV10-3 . CAISERDNNQPQHF TGTGCCATCAGTGAGCGGGACAACAATCAGCCCCAGCATTTT
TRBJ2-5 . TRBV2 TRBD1 CASRAGTGTQETQYF TGTGCCAGCAGAGCCGGGACAGGGACTCAAGAGACCCAGTACTTC
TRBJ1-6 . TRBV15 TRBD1 CATSRVGTGESPLHF TGTGCCACCAGCAGAGTTGGGACAGGGGAGTCACCCCTCCACTTT
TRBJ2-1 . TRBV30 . CAWSVEREQFF TGTGCCTGGAGTGTTGAGCGGGAGCAGTTCTTC
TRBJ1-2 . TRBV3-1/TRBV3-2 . CASSQDAGNYGYTF TGTGCCAGCAGCCAAGACGCAGGGAACTATGGCTACACCTTC
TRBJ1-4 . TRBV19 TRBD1 CAGGVPGGSKLKEKLFF TGTGCCGGGGGCGTCCCAGGGGGCAGTAAGTTAAAAGAAAAACTGTTTTTT
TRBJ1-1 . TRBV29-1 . CSVRTELNTEAFF TGCAGCGTTCGGACAGAACTGAACACTGAAGCTTTCTTT
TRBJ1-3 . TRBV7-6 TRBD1 CASSSGTVTGNTIYF TGTGCCAGCAGCTCCGGGACAGTTACTGGAAACACCATATATTTT
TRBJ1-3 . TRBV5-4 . CASSQRVGGGNTIYF TGTGCCAGCAGCCAGCGAGTGGGAGGCGGAAACACCATATATTTT
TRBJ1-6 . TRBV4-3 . CASSQRPGYGNSPLHF TGCGCCAGCAGCCAAAGGCCGGGGTATGGCAATTCACCCCTCCACTTT
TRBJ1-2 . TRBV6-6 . CASSPAGPNYGYTF TGTGCCAGCAGTCCCGCGGGACCTAACTATGGCTACACCTTC
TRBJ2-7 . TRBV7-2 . CASSLPLTVYEQYF TGTGCCAGCAGCTTACCCCTGACAGTCTACGAGCAGTACTTT
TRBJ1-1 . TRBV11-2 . CASSLTGGANSVAFF TGTGCCAGCAGCTTAACGGGGGGGGCCAACTCGGTAGCTTTCTTT
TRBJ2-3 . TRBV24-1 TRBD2 CATSDSGGITDTQYF TGTGCCACCAGTGATTCGGGGGGTATCACAGATACGCAGTATTTT
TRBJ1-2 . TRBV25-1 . CASSEGEVYGYTF TGTGCCAGCAGTGAGGGGGAGGTCTATGGCTACACCTTC
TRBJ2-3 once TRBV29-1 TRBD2 CSVETSGHTDTQYF TGCAGCGTTGAGACTAGCGGTCACACAGATACGCAGTATTTT
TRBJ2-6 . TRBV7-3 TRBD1 CASSGSGTGDSLAGANVLTF TGTGCCAGCAGCGGCTCCGGGACAGGGGATTCCCTGGCAGGGGCCAACGTCCTGACTTTC
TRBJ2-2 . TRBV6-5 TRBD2 CASSLLAGGITGELFF TGTGCCAGCAGTTTACTAGCGGGGGGTATTACCGGGGAGCTGTTTTTT